The table lists the clone carrying this TCR beta chain with a count of one. The sample is drawn from a study of T cell changes during pregnancy in multiple sclerosis. The CDR3 spans 15 residues. The V end was cut by 4 bases, the J end by 4 bases, with 14 bases between. CDR1 and CDR2 from the germline V gene are SGHRS and YFSETQ. Here immunoSEQ multiplex PCR was the method, and the copy in TCRdb shows in-frame clones only, minus some. The table shows over 70,000 clones, with roughly nine tenths occurring only once. The specimen was peripheral blood, collected in the first trimester of pregnancy. The clonotype comes from a female donor in good health, enrolled as a control in a pregnancy study. The chain employs TRBV5-1 and TRBJ1-4; maybe TRBD1 (6 bases). CDR3 protein: CASSQGTLGNEKLFF. In DNA form, the CDR3 reads TGCGCCAGCAGCCAAGGGACACTGGGTAATGAAAAACTGTTTTTT.